This TCR beta chain comes out of a study of response to subunit inactivated influenza vaccine. This CDR3 has 15 amino acids. The V and J ends lost 6 bases and 5 bases respectively, with 16 bases between them. Germline CDR1 is MNHEY and CDR2 is SVGEGT. MiXCR, run by TCRdb on the RT-PCR reads, gives a single entry per CDR3 protein. Of about 650,000 distinct CDR3 sequences listed, 13% to 15% are singletons. The sample consisted of PBMCs from blood, taken 14 days before vaccination. The source is a man in his fifties who received an inactivated influenza vaccine. This chain connects TRBV6-2 or TRBV6-3 to TRBJ1-4; D might be TRBD1 (5 bases). As DNA, the CDR3 is TGTGCCAGCAGAAATCTCGACAGTCTCAATGAAAAACTGTTTTTT. Its translation: CASRNLDSLNEKLFF.